This T cell receptor beta chain comes out of a study of shared clonotypes between healthy human individuals. Study-level information: Per donor, CD8 memory used one plate, CD8 naive used two, CD4 memory used three and CD4 naive used three. Findings of the study overall: Sampling covered blood only; tissue repertoires likely differ. Memory subsets generally showed lower estimated richness than naive subsets.

Methods used by the authors: From ImmunoSEQ came sequences covering only the junction and carrying no quality scores, so filtering differed. Here immunoSEQ multiplex PCR was the method, and the copy in TCRdb shows in-frame clones only, minus some. Clone size and V and J calls were adopted from that table, with D and trimming inferred from the DNA. The sample includes roughly 1.5 million clones, nearly 99% seen only once; the top ten take less than 0.55%. Of note for this clone: Its antigen is undetermined.

V lost 2 bases and J lost 5, with 12 bases in between. Germline V lookup: CDR1 SGHAT, CDR2 FQNNGV. The CDR3 covers 14 residues. The chain has TRBV11-2 and TRBJ2-5; D possibly corresponds to TRBD1 (5 bases). The sequence came from a man aged 30 to 39 in good health. Sequenced material: naive CD4+ T cells sorted from blood. Noted subset: CD45RA+ positively selected. The CDR3 DNA reads TGTGCCAGCAGCTTAAATCGGTGGGGCGAGACCCAGTACTTC. Its protein product is CASSLNRWGETQYF.